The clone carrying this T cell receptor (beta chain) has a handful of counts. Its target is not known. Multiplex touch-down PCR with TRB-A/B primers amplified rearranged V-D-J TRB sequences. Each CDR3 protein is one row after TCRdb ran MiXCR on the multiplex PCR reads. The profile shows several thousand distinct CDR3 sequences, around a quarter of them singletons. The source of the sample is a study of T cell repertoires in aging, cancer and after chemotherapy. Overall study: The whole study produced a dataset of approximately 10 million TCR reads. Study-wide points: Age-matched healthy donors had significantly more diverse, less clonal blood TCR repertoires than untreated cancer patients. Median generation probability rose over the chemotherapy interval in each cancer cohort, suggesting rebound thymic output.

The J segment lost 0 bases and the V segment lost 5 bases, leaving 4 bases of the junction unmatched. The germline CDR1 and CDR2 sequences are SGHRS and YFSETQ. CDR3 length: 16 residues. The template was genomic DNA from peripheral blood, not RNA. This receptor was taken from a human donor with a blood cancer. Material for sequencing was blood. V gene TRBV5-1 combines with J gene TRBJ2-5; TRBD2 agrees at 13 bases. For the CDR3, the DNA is TGCGCCAGCAGTGGACTAGCGGGAGAAAACCAAGAGACCCAGTACTTC. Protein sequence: CASSGLAGENQETQYF.